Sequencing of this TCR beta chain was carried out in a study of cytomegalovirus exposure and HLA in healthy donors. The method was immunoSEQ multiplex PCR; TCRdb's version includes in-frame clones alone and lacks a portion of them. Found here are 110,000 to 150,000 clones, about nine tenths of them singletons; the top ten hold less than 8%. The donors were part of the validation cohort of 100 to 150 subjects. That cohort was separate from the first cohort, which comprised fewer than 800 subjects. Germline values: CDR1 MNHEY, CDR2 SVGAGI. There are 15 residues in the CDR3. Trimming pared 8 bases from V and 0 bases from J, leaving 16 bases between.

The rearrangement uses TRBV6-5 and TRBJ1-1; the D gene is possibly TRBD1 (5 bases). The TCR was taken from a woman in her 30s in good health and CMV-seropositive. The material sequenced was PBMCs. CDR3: CASAKGKGVNTEAFF. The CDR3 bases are TGTGCCAGCGCCAAAGGGAAAGGGGTGAACACTGAAGCTTTCTTT.